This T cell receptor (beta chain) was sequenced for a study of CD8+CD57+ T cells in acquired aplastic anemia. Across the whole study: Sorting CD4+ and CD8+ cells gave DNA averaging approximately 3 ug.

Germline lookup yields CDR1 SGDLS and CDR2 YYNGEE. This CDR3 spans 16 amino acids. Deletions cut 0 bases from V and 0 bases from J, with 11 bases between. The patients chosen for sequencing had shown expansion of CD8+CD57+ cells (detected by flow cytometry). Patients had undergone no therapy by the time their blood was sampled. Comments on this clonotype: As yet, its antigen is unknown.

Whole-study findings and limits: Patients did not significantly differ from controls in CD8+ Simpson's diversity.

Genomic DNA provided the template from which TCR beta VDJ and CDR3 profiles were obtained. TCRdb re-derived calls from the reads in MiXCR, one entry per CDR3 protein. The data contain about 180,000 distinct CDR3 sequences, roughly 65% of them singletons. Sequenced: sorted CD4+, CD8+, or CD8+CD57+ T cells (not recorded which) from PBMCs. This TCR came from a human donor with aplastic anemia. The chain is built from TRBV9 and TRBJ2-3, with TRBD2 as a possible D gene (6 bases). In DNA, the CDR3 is TGTGCCAGCAGCGTAGACGGGGGAACTAGCACAGATACGCAGTATTTT. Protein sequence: CASSVDGGTSTDTQYF.